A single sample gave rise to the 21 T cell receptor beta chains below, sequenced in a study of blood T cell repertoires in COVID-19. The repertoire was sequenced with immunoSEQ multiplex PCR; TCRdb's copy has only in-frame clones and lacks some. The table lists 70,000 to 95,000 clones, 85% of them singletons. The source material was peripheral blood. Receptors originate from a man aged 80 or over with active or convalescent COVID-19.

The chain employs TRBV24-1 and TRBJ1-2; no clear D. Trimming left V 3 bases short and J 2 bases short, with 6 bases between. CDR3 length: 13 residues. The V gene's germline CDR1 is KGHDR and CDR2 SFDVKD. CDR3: CATSDELNYGYTF. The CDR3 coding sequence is TGTGCCACCAGTGATGAGTTGAACTATGGCTACACCTTC.

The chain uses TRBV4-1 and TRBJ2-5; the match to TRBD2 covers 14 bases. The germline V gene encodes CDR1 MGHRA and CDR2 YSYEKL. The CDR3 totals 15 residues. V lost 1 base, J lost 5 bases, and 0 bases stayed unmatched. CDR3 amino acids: CASSQGLAGGETQYF. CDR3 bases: TGCGCCAGCAGCCAAGGACTAGCGGGAGGGGAGACCCAGTACTTC.

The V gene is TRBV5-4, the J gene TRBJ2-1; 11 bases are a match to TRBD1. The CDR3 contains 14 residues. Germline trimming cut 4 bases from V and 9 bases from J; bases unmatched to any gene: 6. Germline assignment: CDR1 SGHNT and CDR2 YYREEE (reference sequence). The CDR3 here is CASSVGQGAREQFF. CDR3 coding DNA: TGTGCCAGCAGCGTCGGACAGGGGGCGCGTGAGCAGTTCTTC.

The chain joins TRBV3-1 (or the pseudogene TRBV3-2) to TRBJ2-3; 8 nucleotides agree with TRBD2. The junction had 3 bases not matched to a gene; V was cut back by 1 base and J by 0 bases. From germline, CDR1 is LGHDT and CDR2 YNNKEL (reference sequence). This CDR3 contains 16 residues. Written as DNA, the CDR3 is TGTGCCAGCAGCCAAGGTCTAGCGGGTAGCACAGATACGCAGTATTTT. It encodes CASSQGLAGSTDTQYF.

The CDR3 loop is CASSIVGLVTDTQYF. The CDR3 DNA sequence: TGTGCCAGTAGTATAGTAGGCCTAGTAACCGATACGCAGTATTTT. V usage is TRBV19 and J usage is TRBJ2-3; no firm D call. V was shortened by 1 base and J by 6 bases, with 14 bases between the two germline ends. This CDR3 has 15 residues. The germline V gene has CDR1 LNHDA and CDR2 SQIVND (reference sequence).

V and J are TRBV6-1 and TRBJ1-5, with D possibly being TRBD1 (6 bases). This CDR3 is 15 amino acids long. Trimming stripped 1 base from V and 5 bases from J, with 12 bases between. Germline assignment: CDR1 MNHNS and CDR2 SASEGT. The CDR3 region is CASSEEHRDHQPQHF. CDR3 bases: TGTGCCAGCAGTGAAGAGCACAGGGACCATCAGCCCCAGCATTTT.

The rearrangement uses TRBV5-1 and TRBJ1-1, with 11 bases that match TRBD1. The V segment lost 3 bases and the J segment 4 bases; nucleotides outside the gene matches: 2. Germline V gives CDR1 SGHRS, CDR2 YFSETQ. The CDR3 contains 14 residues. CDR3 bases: TGCGCCAGCAGCTCCGGGACAGGGGGCACTGAAGCTTTCTTT. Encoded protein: CASSSGTGGTEAFF.

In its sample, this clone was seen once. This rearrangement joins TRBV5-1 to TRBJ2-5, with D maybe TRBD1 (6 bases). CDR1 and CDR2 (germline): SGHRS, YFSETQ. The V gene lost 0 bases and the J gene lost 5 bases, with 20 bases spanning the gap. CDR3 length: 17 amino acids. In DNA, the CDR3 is TGCGCCAGCAGCTTGGCCGGAACAGGGTTGAGAACGGAGACCCAGTACTTC. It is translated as CASSLAGTGLRTETQYF.

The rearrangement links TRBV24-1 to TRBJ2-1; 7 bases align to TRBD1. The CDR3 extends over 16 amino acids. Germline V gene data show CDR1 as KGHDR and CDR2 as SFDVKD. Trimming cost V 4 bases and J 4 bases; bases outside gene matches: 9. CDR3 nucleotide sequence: TGTGCCACCAGTGACACGACAGGGTGGGGATACAATGAGCAGTTCTTC. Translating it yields CATSDTTGWGYNEQFF.

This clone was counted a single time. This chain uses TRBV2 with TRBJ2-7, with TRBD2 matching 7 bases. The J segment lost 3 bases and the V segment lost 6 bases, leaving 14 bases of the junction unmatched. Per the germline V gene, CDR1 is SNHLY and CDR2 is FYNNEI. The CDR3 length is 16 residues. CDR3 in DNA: TGTGCCAGCAGCGGGGGGAACCCTCGACTGAACTACGAGCAGTACGTC. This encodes CASSGGNPRLNYEQYV.

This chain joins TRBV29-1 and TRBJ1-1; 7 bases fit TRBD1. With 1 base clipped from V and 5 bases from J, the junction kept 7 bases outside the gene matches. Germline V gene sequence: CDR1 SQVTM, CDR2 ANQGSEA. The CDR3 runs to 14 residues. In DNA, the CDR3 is TGCAGCGTTGAAGGGAGGGGGCGCCGGACTGAAGCTTTCTTT. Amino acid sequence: CSVEGRGRRTEAFF.

CDR3 DNA: TGTGCCAGCAGTTTCGACAGAAATCAGCCCCAGCATTTT. Its protein is CASSFDRNQPQHF. This chain connects TRBV12-3 or TRBV12-4 to TRBJ1-5, with D perhaps TRBD1 (5 bases). This CDR3 contains 13 residues. The germline V and J ends were trimmed by 3 bases and 4 bases, with 7 bases remaining between them.

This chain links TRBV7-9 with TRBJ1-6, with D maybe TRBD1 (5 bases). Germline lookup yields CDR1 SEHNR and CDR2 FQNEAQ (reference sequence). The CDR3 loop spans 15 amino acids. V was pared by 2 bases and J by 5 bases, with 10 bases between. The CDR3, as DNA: TGTGCCAGCAGCTTATACGGACAAAATAATTCACCCCTCCACTTT. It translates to CASSLYGQNNSPLHF.

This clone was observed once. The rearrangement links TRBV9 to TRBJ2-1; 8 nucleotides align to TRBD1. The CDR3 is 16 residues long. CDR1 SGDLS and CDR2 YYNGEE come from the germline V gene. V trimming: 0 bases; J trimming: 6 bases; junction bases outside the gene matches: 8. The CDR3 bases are TGTGCCAGCAGCGTAGACGGACAGGGTTTAGGCAATGAGCAGTTCTTC. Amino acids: CASSVDGQGLGNEQFF.

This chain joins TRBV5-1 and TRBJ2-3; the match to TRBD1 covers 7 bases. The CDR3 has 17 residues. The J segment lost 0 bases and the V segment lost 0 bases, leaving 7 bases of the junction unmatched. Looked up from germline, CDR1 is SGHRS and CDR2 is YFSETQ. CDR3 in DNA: TGCGCCAGCAGCTTGGAGGGGGCAGGCATTAGCACAGATACGCAGTATTTT. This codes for CASSLEGAGISTDTQYF.

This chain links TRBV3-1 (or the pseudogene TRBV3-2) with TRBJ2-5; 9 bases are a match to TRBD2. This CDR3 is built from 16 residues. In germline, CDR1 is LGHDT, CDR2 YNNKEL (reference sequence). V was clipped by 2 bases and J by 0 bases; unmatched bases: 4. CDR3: CASSQLAGMYQETQYF. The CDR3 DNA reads TGTGCCAGCAGCCAACTAGCGGGGATGTACCAAGAGACCCAGTACTTC.

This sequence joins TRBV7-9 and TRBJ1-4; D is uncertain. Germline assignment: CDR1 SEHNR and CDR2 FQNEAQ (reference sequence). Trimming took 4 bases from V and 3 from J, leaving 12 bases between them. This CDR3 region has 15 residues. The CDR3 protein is CASSSQPGANEKLFF. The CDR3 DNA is TGTGCCAGCAGCTCCCAACCGGGAGCTAATGAAAAACTGTTTTTT.

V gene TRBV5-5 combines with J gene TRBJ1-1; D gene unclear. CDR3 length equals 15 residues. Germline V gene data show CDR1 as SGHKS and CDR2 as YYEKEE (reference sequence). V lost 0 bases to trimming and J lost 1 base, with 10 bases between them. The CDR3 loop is CASSLALLANTEAFF. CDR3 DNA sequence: TGTGCCAGCAGCTTGGCGCTGCTAGCGAACACTGAAGCTTTCTTT.

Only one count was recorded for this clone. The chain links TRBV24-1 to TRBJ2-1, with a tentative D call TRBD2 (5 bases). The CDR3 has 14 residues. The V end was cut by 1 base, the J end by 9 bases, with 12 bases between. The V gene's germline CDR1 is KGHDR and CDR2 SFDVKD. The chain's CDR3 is CATSDLAAGREQFF. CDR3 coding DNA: TGTGCCACCAGTGATTTAGCGGCTGGCCGTGAGCAGTTCTTC.

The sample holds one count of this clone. The CDR3 protein is CASSLDGTRPTDTQYF. In DNA form, the CDR3 reads TGTGCCAGCAGCTTAGACGGGACTAGGCCCACAGATACGCAGTATTTT. The chain carries TRBV7-9 and TRBJ2-3; TRBD2 agrees at 8 bases. Germline CDR1 reads SEHNR; CDR2 reads FQNEAQ (reference sequence). Losses at the gene ends were 1 base for V and 2 bases for J; bases not matched to a gene: 5. The CDR3 sequence is 16 residues long.

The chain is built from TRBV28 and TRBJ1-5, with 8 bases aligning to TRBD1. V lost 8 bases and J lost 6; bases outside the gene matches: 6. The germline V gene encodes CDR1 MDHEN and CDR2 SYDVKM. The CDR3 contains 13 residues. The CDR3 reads CASRTGFGQPQHF. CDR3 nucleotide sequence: TGTGCCAGCCGGACAGGGTTTGGTCAGCCCCAGCATTTT.